This is a list of T cell receptor beta chains from one sample in a study of T cells in Graves' hyperthyroidism and ophthalmopathy. MiXCR, applied by TCRdb to the multiplex PCR reads, yields one record per CDR3 protein. This sample has approximately 610,000 distinct CDR3 sequences, with roughly 14% found just once. The sequenced sample was blood. The receptor source for this set is a woman aged 35 to 49 with Graves' ophthalmopathy. CDR3s include the opening cysteine and the closing phenylalanine or tryptophan. Not every row has a clone size; where given, it reads once, few, many or a size class.

cdr3_aa clone_size v_call
CASSPTGESGQPQHF - TRBV4-2
CASSWLLEAFF - TRBV6-2/TRBV6-3
CATSTSGTGVYGYTF many TRBV15
CASSMRHRSQETQYF many TRBV19
CATSGRDFTDTQYF few TRBV15
CSAPKQGNTEAFF many TRBV20-1
CASSSRFGVMNTEAFF once TRBV7-8
CATTGARLETQYF - TRBV6-2/TRBV6-3
CSAGKPHGDDGEQYF many TRBV20-1
CSAREPSSGNFYVQYF - TRBV20-1
CASSLFSWTANRNTGELFF - TRBV28
CASSLGGTVKPQHF many TRBV28
CASSSPGSGRSSTDTQYF - TRBV12-3/TRBV12-4
CASSPDRSEQYF many TRBV11-1
CASRGASGRGYTGELFF many TRBV28